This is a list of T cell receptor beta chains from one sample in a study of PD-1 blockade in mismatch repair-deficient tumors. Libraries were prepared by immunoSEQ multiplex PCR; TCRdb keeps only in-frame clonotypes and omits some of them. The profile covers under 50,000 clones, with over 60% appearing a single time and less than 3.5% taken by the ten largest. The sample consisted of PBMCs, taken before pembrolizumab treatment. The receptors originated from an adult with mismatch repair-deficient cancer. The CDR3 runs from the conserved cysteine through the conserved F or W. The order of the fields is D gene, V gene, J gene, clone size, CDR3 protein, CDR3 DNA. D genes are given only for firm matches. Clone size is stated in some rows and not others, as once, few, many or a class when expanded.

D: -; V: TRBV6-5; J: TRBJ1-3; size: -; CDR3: CASTGGTSGNTIYF; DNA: TGTGCCAGCACCGGAGGGACGTCTGGAAACACCATATATTTT
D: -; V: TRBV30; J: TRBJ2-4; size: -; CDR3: CAWSAGTAQNIQYF; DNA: TGTGCCTGGAGTGCGGGGACTGCGCAAAACATTCAGTACTTC
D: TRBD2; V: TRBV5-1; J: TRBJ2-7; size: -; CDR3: CASSLEGFSGTDEQYF; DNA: TGCGCCAGCAGCTTGGAAGGCTTCAGCGGGACCGACGAGCAGTACTTC
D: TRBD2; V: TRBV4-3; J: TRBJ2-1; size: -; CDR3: CASSQGGLAGVNEQFF; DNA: TGCGCCAGCAGCCAAGGTGGACTAGCGGGAGTGAATGAGCAGTTCTTC
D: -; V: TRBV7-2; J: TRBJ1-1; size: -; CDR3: CASSSPGVKVAFF; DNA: TGTGCCAGCAGCTCCCCGGGGGTAAAGGTGGCTTTCTTT
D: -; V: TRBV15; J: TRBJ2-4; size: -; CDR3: CATSRGTSENIQYF; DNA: TGTGCCACCAGCAGGGGGACTTCCGAAAACATTCAGTACTTC
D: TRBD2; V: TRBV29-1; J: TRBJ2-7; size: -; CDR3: CSVGYRLAGDEQYF; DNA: TGCAGCGTAGGTTACCGACTAGCGGGAGACGAGCAGTACTTC
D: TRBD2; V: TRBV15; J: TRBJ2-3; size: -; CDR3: CATSRGSSGATDTQYF; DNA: TGTGCCACCAGCAGAGGGTCTAGCGGGGCTACAGATACGCAGTATTTT
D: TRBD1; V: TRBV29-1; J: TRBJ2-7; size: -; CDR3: CSVHTTGGGEQYF; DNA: TGCAGCGTCCATACGACAGGGGGCGGCGAGCAGTACTTC
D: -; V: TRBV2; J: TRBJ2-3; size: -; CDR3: CASSRDRAISTDTQYF; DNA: TGTGCCAGCAGTAGGGACCGCGCTATCAGCACAGATACGCAGTATTTT
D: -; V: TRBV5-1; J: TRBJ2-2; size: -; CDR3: CASSLAKGQIGGELFF; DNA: TGCGCCAGCAGCTTGGCCAAGGGGCAGATTGGCGGGGAGCTGTTTTTT
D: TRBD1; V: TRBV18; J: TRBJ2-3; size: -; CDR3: CASSRTPSSRTGGSWTDTQYF; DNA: TGTGCCAGCTCACGAACCCCCTCCTCCCGGACAGGGGGCTCGTGGACAGATACGCAGTATTTT
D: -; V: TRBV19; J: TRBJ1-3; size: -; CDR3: CASSSSVGSGNTIYF; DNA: TGTGCCAGTAGTAGTTCTGTCGGGTCTGGAAACACCATATATTTT
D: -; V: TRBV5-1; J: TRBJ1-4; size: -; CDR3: CASRVSATNEKLFF; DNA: TGCGCCAGCAGGGTCTCGGCAACTAATGAAAAACTGTTTTTT
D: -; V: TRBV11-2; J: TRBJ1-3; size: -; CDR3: CASSGQGSFSGNTIYF; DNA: TGTGCCAGCAGCGGTCAAGGGAGCTTCTCTGGAAACACCATATATTTT
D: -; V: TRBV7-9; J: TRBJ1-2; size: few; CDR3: CASSFGVDYGYTF; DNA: TGTGCCAGCAGCTTTGGGGTAGACTATGGCTACACCTTC
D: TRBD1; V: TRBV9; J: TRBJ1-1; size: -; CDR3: CASSVEGQGPFF; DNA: TGTGCCAGCAGCGTAGAAGGACAGGGTCCTTTCTTT
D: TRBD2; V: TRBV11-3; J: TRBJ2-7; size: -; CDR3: CASSLVPPTSGTYEQYF; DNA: TGTGCCAGCAGCTTAGTCCCCCCGACTAGCGGAACCTACGAGCAGTACTTC
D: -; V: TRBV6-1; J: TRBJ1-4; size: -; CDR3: CASSKTATNEKLFF; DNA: TGTGCCAGCAGCAAGACGGCGACTAATGAAAAACTGTTTTTT
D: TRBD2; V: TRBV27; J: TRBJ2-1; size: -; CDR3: CASSPSIQREYNEQFF; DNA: TGTGCCAGCAGCCCTTCTATCCAGCGGGAGTACAATGAGCAGTTCTTC
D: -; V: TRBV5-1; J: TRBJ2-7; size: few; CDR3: CASSGGAGTYEQYF; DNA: TGCGCCAGCAGCGGCGGTGCGGGCACGTACGAGCAGTACTTC
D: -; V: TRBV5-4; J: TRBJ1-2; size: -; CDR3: CASSLEGGHYGYTF; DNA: TGTGCCAGCAGCTTGGAGGGCGGACACTATGGCTACACCTTC
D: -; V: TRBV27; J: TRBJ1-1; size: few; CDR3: CASSLISGNTEAFF; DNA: TGTGCCAGCAGTTTAATATCAGGGAACACTGAAGCTTTCTTT
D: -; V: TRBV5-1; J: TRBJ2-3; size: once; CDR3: CATAPRQLTDTQYF; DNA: TGCGCCACAGCTCCGAGGCAGCTCACAGATACGCAGTATTTT
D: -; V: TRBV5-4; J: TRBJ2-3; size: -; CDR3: CASSTGTGRVDTQYF; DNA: TGTGCCAGCAGCACGGGGACGGGACGAGTGGATACGCAGTATTTT
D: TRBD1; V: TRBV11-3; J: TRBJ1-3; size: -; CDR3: CASSPRQGQSSRNTIYF; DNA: TGTGCCAGCAGCCCAAGACAGGGCCAGAGCTCAAGAAACACCATATATTTT
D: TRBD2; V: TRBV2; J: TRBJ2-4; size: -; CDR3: CASRSGGGNIQYF; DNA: TGTGCCAGCAGAAGCGGGGGGGGAAACATTCAGTACTTC
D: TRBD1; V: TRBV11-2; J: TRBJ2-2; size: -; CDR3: CASSLDHPRTGAVTGELFF; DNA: TGTGCCAGCAGCTTAGATCATCCCCGGACAGGGGCCGTCACCGGGGAGCTGTTTTTT
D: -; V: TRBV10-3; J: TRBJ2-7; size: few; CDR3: CAISRSDPDEQYF; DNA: TGTGCCATCAGTCGCTCAGACCCCGACGAGCAGTACTTC
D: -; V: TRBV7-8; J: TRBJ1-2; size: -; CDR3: CASSPRERTDYGYTF; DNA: TGTGCCAGCAGCCCCCGGGAAAGGACGGATTATGGCTACACCTTC
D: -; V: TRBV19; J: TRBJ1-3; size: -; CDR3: CASSNRVKPLGGSGNTIYF; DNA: TGTGCCAGTAGTAACAGGGTAAAGCCCCTTGGCGGCTCTGGAAACACCATATATTTT
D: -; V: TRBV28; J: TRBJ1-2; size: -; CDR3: CASIGLRASNGYTF; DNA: TGTGCCAGCATCGGGTTGCGCGCCTCCAATGGCTACACCTTC
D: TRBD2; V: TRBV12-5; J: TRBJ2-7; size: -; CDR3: CATTSGGSYEQYF; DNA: TGTGCTACCACTAGCGGGGGATCCTACGAGCAGTACTTC
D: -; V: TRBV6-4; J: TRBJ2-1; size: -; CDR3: CASSVTGASDEQFF; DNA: TGTGCCAGCAGTGTTACGGGAGCGAGTGATGAGCAGTTCTTC
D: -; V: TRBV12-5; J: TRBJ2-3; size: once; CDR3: CASGWGFRGNTDTQYF; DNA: TGTGCTAGTGGTTGGGGCTTCCGGGGGAACACAGATACGCAGTATTTT
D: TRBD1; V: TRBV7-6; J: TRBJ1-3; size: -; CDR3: CASSFSGGYSGNTIYF; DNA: TGTGCCAGCAGCTTCTCAGGGGGTTACTCTGGAAACACCATATATTTT
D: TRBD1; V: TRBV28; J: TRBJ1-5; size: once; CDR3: CASSPSDRDQPQHF; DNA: TGTGCCAGCAGTCCGTCGGACAGGGATCAGCCCCAGCATTTT
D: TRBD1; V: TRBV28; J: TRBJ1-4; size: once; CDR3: CASSLPGQGAEKLFF; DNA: TGTGCCAGCAGTTTACCGGGACAGGGGGCGGAAAAACTGTTTTTT
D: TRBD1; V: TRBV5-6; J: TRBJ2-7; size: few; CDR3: CASSFLGTGSHEQYF; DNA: TGTGCCAGCAGCTTTCTCGGGACAGGGTCCCACGAGCAGTACTTC
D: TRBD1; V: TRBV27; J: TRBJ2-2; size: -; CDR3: CASSLRDRGTGELFF; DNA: TGTGCCAGCAGTTTAAGGGACAGAGGCACCGGGGAGCTGTTTTTT
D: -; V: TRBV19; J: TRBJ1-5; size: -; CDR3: CASSIFLRGQRNQPQHF; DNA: TGTGCCAGTAGTATCTTTCTTAGAGGACAACGGAATCAGCCCCAGCATTTT
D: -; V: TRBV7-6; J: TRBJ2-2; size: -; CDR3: CASSAPRATVYTGELFF; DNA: TGTGCCAGCAGCGCGCCGAGGGCTACGGTGTATACCGGGGAGCTGTTTTTT
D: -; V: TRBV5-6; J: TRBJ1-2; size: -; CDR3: CASSPGSGHGYTF; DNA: TGTGCCAGCAGCCCGGGGAGCGGTCATGGCTACACCTTC
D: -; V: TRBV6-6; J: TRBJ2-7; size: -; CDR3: CASSYGRTYEQYF; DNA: TGTGCCAGCAGTTACGGACGTACCTACGAGCAGTACTTC
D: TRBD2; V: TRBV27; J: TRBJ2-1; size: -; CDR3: CASRSGSWGYNEQFF; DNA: TGTGCCAGCAGGAGCGGGAGTTGGGGTTACAATGAGCAGTTCTTC
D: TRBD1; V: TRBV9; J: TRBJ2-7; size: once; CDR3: CASSVDRNLTGTGGPNEQYF; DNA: TGTGCCAGCAGCGTAGACAGAAATCTAACCGGGACAGGGGGCCCCAACGAGCAGTACTTC
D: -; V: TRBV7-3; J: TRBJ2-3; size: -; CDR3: CASSYLSTDTQYF; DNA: TGTGCCAGCAGCTACCTCAGCACAGATACGCAGTATTTT
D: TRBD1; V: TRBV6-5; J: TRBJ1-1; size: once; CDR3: CASSYGTGQGGTEAFF; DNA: TGTGCCAGCAGTTACGGGACGGGACAGGGCGGTACTGAAGCTTTCTTT